This TCR beta chain was observed in a study of OX40 agonist ivuxolimab in advanced cancers. Turning to the study itself: Among those enrolled, mean age was about 60 years (range about 23 to 79) and approximately 83% were male.

Sequencing was performed with immunoSEQ multiplex PCR; in TCRdb, only in-frame clones are kept and a portion is missing. The sample yields about 69,000 clones, roughly 89% seen once. Peripheral blood came from all dose cohorts at three timepoints. CDR3 length: 14 residues. Germline loops: CDR1 SGDLS, CDR2 YYNGEE. V dropped 7 bases and J dropped 0 bases, with 11 bases sitting between them. The source of this sequence is an adult with an advanced solid tumor such as melanoma, head and neck, liver or kidney cancer. V and J are TRBV9 and TRBJ1-3; possibly TRBD1 for D (6 bases). The sequences come from CD4+ or CD8+ T cells sorted from blood, collected in a trial of the OX40 agonist ivuxolimab. The DNA of the CDR3 is TGTGCCAGCGCCCAGGGGCCCTCTGGAAACACCATATATTTT. This sequence encodes CASAQGPSGNTIYF.